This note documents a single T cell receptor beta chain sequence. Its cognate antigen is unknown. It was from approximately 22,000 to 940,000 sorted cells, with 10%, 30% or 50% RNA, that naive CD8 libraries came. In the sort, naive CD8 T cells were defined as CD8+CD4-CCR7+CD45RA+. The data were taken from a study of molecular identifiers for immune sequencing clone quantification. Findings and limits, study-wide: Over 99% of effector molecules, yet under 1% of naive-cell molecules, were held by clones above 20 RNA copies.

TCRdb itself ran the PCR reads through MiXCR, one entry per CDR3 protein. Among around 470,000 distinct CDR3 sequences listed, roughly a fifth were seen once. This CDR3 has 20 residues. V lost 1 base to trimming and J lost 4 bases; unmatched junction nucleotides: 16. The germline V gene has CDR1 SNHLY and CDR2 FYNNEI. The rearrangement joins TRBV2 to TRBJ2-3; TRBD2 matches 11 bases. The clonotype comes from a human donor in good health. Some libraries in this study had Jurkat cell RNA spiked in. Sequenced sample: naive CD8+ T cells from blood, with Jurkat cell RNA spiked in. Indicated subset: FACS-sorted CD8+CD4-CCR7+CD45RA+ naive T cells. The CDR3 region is CASSEGVWLAGGVGADTQYF. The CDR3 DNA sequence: TGTGCCAGCAGTGAAGGCGTTTGGCTAGCGGGGGGAGTGGGAGCAGATACGCAGTATTTT.